The clone carrying this T cell receptor beta chain was seen at least ten times. Its antigen is not known. Fresh peripheral blood, around 9.3 ml of it, supplied the PBMCs. The source of the sample is a study of T cells in Graves' hyperthyroidism and ophthalmopathy. Points from the study as a whole: Most clonotypes expanded in the thyroid (above 0.001) were also present in blood. A 13 V-J model separated ophthalmopathy from stable hyperthyroidism. Model predictions of ophthalmopathy came a median around 6.5 months before onset.

CDR1 and CDR2 (germline): KGHDR, SFDVKD. The CDR3 covers 17 residues. V was pared by 4 bases and J by 1 base, with 7 bases of the junction left unmatched. The CDR3 regions of TCR beta were amplified from RNA transcripts. Carried out on the TCR CDR3, a first-round RT-PCR used the HTBI primer set. MiXCR, run by TCRdb on the multiplex PCR reads, gives a single entry per CDR3 protein. Of more than 450,000 distinct CDR3 sequences listed, approximately 14% are singletons. Sequencing input: blood. The chain has TRBV24-1 and TRBJ2-3; 10 bases agree with TRBD2. The TCR sequence derives from a middle-aged woman with Graves' hyperthyroidism. The CDR3 bases are TGTGCCACCAGTGAAGACCCCGGGACTAGCGGCACAGATACGCAGTATTTT. Protein: CATSEDPGTSGTDTQYF.